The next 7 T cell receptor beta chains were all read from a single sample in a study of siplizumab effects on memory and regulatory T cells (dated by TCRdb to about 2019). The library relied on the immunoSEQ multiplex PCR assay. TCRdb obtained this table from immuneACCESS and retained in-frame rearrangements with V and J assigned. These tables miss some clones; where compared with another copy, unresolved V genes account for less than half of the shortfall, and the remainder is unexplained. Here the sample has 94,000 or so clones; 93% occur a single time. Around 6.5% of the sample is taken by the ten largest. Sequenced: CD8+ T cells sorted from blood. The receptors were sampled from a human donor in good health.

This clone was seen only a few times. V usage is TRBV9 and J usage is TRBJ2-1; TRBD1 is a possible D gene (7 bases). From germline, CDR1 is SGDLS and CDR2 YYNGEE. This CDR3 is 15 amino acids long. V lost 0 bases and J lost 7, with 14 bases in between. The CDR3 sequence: CASSVEGGGGNEQFF. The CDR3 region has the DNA TGTGCCAGCAGCGTAGAAGGAGGGGGCGGGAATGAGCAGTTCTTC.

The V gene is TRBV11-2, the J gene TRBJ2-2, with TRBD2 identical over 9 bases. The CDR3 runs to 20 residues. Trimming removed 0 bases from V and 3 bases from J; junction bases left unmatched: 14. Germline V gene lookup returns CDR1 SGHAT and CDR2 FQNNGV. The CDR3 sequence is CASSLDSRWSGGSDTGELFF. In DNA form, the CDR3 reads TGTGCCAGCAGCTTAGATTCCAGGTGGAGCGGGGGGAGTGACACCGGGGAGCTGTTTTTT.

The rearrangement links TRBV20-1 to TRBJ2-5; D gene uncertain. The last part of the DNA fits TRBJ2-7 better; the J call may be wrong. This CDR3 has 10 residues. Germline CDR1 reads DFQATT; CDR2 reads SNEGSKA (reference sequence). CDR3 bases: TGCAGTGCTAGAGATCTCGAGCAGTACTTC. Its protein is CSARDLEQYF.

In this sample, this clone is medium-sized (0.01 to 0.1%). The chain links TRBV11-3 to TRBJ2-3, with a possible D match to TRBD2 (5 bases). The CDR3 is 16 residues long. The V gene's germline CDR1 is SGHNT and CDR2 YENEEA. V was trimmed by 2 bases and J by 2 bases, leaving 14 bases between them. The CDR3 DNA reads TGTGCCAGCAGCTTAAGACGGGGAAACCCCACAGATACGCAGTATTTT. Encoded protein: CASSLRRGNPTDTQYF.

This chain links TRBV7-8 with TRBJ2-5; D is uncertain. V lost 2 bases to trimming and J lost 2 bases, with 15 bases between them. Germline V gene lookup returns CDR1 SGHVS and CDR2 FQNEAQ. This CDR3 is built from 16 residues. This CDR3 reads CASSLSLQDLQETQYF. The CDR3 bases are TGTGCCAGCAGCTTATCGTTGCAGGACCTTCAAGAGACCCAGTACTTC.

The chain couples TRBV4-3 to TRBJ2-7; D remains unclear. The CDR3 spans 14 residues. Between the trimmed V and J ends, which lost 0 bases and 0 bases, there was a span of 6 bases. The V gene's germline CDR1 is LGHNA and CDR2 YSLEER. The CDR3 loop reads CASSQEERSYEQYF. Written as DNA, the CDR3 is TGCGCCAGCAGCCAAGAGGAGCGCTCCTACGAGCAGTACTTC.

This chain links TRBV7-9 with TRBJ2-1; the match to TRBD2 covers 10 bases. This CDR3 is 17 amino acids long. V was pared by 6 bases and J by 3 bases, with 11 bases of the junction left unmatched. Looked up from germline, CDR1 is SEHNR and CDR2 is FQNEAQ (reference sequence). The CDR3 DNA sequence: TGTGCCAGCAGAGACTCGACTAGCGGGCATGTCTACAATGAGCAGTTCTTC. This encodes CASRDSTSGHVYNEQFF.